This T cell receptor beta chain was sequenced in a study of CD8+CD57+ T cells in acquired aplastic anemia (dated by TCRdb to 2016 to 2019). Describing the broader study: DNA extracted from sorted CD4+ and CD8+ cells had a mean of about 3 ug, with a range of roughly 0.17 to 27.4 ug. For healthy donor samples, the average read count was around 10 million for CD4+ cells and 11 million to 13 million for CD8+ cells.

CDR1 and CDR2 were assigned from the germline V gene as SGHTA and FQGNSA. Trimming takes 3 bases from V and 6 bases from J, and the germline ends sit 20 bases apart. From its cysteine to its phenylalanine, the CDR3 spans 16 amino acids. Only the CDR3 DNA is retained, 48 bases long and in frame from the first base. This clonotype occurred many times. The antigen it recognizes is unknown. Base qualities are not at hand, and no much larger clone is one base apart. The study deep-sequenced TCR repertoires of sorted CD4+ and CD8+ blood T cells from severe aplastic anemia patients and healthy subjects. Ficoll-Paque density gradient centrifugation was used to isolate peripheral blood mononuclear cells. Before DNA extraction, CD4+ and CD8+ T cells were sorted with FACS or magnetic beads. What the study reported, not specific to this receptor: Approximately 31 CD8+ CDR3 sequences were found in both patients and controls but appeared to be highly expressed in patients and within the immunodominant clones of the patients. Between patients and healthy controls, no significant difference in CD8+ Simpson's diversity was found (P=0.060).

Genomic DNA was used as template for profiling of TCR beta VDJ combinations and CDR3 sequences. TCR repertoire sequencing was run on an Illumina HiSeq 2000. Per the original workflow: TRBV/TRBJ rearrangement plots, CDR3 size and DJ length profiles, and Simpson's diversity index were used to evaluate the repertoires. Whichever DNA sequence was most abundant in the deep sequencing data was defined as the immunodominant clone. CDR3 amino acid sequences were screened for sharing across subjects and compared with published repertoires and the VDJdb database. TCRdb trimmed the raw reads at Q25, called clones with MiXCR and kept productive beta chains. Rows with one shared CDR3 protein collapse into an entry with the most common genes and DNA. These V and J calls rely on TCRdb rather than the paper's analysis. The sample table records a few hundred thousand distinct CDR3 sequences; around 60% of these occur just once. In total, the top ten clones hold approximately 30% of the sample.

Recombination joined TRBV7-2 with TRBJ1-2; the D gene lacks a confident call. The material sequenced was sorted CD4+, CD8+, or CD8+CD57+ T cells (not recorded which) from PBMCs. This sequence was found in a human donor in good health. The CDR3 reads as follows: CASSFQQNPPLDGYTF. The sequenced DNA: TGTGCCAGCAGCTTCCAGCAAAATCCTCCCCTTGATGGCTACACCTTC.